Below are 10 T cell receptor beta chains sequenced from a single sample in a study of regulatory T cells in long-lasting Graves disease. Investigators prepared the TCR beta libraries by applying iRepertoire HTBI primers and Arm-PCR of CDR3 regions. TCRdb passed the multiplex PCR reads through MiXCR, listing each CDR3 protein once. The data contain about 660,000 distinct CDR3 sequences, 30% of them singletons. Time point of the sample: persistent/refractory GD, antithyroid drugs over 5 years with positive TRAb. There was RNA extracted from PBMCs, and the TCR library was made from it. Sequencing used peripheral blood mononuclear cells (PBMCs), obtained when the disease was refractory, from a patient treated with antithyroid drugs. These receptors came from a female donor with Graves disease.

V usage is TRBV30 and J usage is TRBJ1-5; D may be TRBD1 (6 bases). Germline lookup yields CDR1 GTSNPN and CDR2 SVGIG (reference sequence). The V end lost 3 bases, the J end lost 11 bases, and 23 bases lay between the germline ends. The CDR3 has 15 amino acids. CDR3 region: CAWSLGHGLIEAQHF. Here the CDR3 DNA reads TGTGCCTGGAGCCTGGGACATGGGCTCATTGAGGCCCAGCATTTT. The whole variable domain, filled in from reference TRBV30 and TRBJ1-5, reads SQTIHQWPATLVQPVGSPLSLECTVEGTSNPNLYWYRQAAGRGLQLLFYSVGIGQISSEVPQNLSASRPQDRQFILSSKKLLLSDSGFYLCAWSLGHGLIEAQHFGDGTRLSIL.

This clonotype was picked up many times. The chain employs TRBV11-2 and TRBJ2-7; D might be TRBD2 (5 bases). Trimming pared 3 bases from V and 2 bases from J, leaving 14 bases between. Germline V gives CDR1 SGHAT, CDR2 FQNNGV. The CDR3 is made up of 15 amino acids. CDR3 region: CASSLDSSLPYEQYF. The CDR3 DNA is TGTGCCAGCAGCTTGGACTCTTCCTTACCCTACGAGCAGTACTTC.

This chain links TRBV15 with TRBJ2-3; perhaps TRBD2 as D (6 bases). Per germline, CDR1 LNHNV and CDR2 YYDKDF (reference sequence). The length of the CDR3 is 15 residues. Trimming pared 0 bases from V and 7 bases from J, leaving 14 bases between. The CDR3 here is CATSRDSGRMNTQYF. The CDR3 bases are TGTGCCACCAGCAGAGATAGCGGACGAATGAATACGCAGTATTTT.

This clonotype was counted ten times or more. The V call is TRBV28, the J call TRBJ2-7; the match to TRBD1 covers 11 bases. The CDR3 contains 15 residues. Trimming at V came to 5 bases and at J to 5 bases, leaving 8 bases not matched to a gene. Germline V gene sequence: CDR1 MDHEN, CDR2 SYDVKM. Written as DNA, the CDR3 is TGTGCCAGCAGTATCCCAGGACAGGGGGCCCACGAGCAGTACTTC. Translation gives CASSIPGQGAHEQYF.

This clonotype came up once. The conserved closing phenylalanine or tryptophan is absent in this CDR3, likely reflecting a read error. The chain recombines TRBV6-9 with TRBJ1-5; tentatively, D is TRBD1 (6 bases). Germline CDR1 and CDR2: MNHGY and SVAAGI. Trimming removed 3 bases at V and 4 bases at J, with 19 bases between. CDR3 size: 17 residues. As DNA, the CDR3 is TGTGCCAGCAGTTACGCCCCGGGGGGCTGGGGGAATCAGCCCCAGCATTAT. It is translated as CASSYAPGGWGNQPQHY.

This clonotype was detected only once. The V call is TRBV7-9, the J call TRBJ1-4; 8 positions match TRBD1. CDR3 size: 18 residues. Germline V gene lookup returns CDR1 SEHNR and CDR2 FQNEAQ (reference sequence). Trimming removed 7 bases from V and 0 bases from J; junction bases left unmatched: 13. The CDR3 region is CASTTPFGQGATNEKLFF. The DNA of the CDR3 is TGTGCCAGCACCACTCCCTTCGGACAGGGCGCAACTAATGAAAAACTGTTTTTT. The complete variable domain, with remaining parts taken from reference TRBV7-9 and TRBJ1-4, reads DTGVSQNPRHKITKRGQNVTFRCDPISEHNRLYWYRQTLGQGPEFLTYFQNEAQLEKSRLLSDRFSAERPKGSFSTLEIQRTEQGDSAMYLCASTTPFGQGATNEKLFFGSGTQLSVL.

This chain joins TRBV11-2 and TRBJ1-4; TRBD1 agrees at 9 bases. After removal of 6 bases from V and 2 bases from J, the junction contained 7 bases not matched to a gene. This CDR3 has 16 residues. The germline CDR1 and CDR2 sequences are SGHAT and FQNNGV. CDR3 residues: CASRKHRGPTNEKLFF. CDR3 in DNA: TGTGCCAGCAGGAAACACAGGGGGCCGACTAATGAAAAACTGTTTTTT.

This clonotype has more than one count but fewer than ten. V and J are TRBV29-1 and TRBJ1-4; D not certain. Germline V CDR1 and CDR2: SQVTM, ANQGSEA. V lost 4 bases and J lost 7, with 13 bases in between. The CDR3 runs 13 residues. The CDR3 sequence is CSVVAGSREKLFF. In nucleotides, the CDR3 is TGCAGCGTTGTAGCCGGGTCTCGTGAAAAACTGTTTTTT.

This clonotype was found many times. V gene TRBV12-3 or TRBV12-4 combines with J gene TRBJ2-5; D remains unclear. The length of the CDR3 is 14 residues. V was cut by 2 bases and J by 1 base, with 8 bases left in between. Here the CDR3 reads CASSLRSSQETQYF. As DNA, the CDR3 is TGTGCCAGCAGTTTACGGAGTAGCCAAGAGACCCAGTACTTC.

This clonotype came up a few times. This chain connects TRBV27 to TRBJ2-7; tentative D call: TRBD2 (5 bases). Trimming removed 5 bases at V and 7 bases at J, with 15 bases between. This CDR3 is built from 13 residues. In germline, CDR1 is MNHEY, CDR2 SMNVEV (reference sequence). For the CDR3, the DNA is TGTGCCAGCAGTCCGGACTTTCCCGGGGAGCAGTACTTC. Residues: CASSPDFPGEQYF.